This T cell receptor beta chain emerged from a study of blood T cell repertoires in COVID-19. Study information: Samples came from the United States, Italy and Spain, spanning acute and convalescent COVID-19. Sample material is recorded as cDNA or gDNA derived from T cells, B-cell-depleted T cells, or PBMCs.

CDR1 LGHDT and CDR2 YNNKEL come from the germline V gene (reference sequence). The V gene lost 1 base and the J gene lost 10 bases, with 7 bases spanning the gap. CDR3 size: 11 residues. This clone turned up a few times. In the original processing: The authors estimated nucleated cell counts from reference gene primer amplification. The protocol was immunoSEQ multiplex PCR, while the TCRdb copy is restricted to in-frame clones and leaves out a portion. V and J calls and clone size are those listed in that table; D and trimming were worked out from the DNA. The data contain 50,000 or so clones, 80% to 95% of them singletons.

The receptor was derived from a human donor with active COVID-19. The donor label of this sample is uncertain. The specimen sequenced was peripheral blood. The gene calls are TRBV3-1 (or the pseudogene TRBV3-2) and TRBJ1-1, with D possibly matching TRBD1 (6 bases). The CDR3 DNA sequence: TGTGCCAGCAGCCAAGGGGACACAGCTTTCTTT. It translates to CASSQGDTAFF.